One sample yielded the 7 T cell receptor beta chains listed below, sequenced in a study of T cell responses to AZD1222 COVID-19 vaccine. Libraries were prepared by immunoSEQ multiplex PCR; TCRdb keeps only in-frame clonotypes and omits some of them. The sample shows 13,000 or so clones, roughly four fifths of them seen only once. The sequences come from peripheral blood, collected 28 days after the second AZD1222 dose. All receptors derive from an adult who received the AZD1222 COVID-19 vaccine.

The chain recombines TRBV14 with TRBJ2-7; D gene ambiguous. V was clipped by 1 base and J by 0 bases, with 19 bases between them. The CDR3 is 18 residues long. Per germline, CDR1 SGHDN and CDR2 FVKESK. CDR3 nucleotides: TGTGCCAGCAGCCAAGCGATGGTGGGTTCTACCGGCTCCTACGAGCAGTACTTC. Translation: CASSQAMVGSTGSYEQYF.

The rearrangement uses TRBV4-1 and TRBJ2-1; D possibly corresponds to TRBD2 (5 bases). The CDR3 covers 16 residues. Germline CDR1 MGHRA, CDR2 YSYEKL. V shed 0 bases and J shed 3 bases, with 12 bases lying between them. DNA of the CDR3: TGCGCCAGCAGCCAAGATCAGAGGACTGGCTACAATGAGCAGTTCTTC. The encoded protein is CASSQDQRTGYNEQFF.

The gene calls are TRBV7-2 and TRBJ2-7; TRBD2 aligns across 9 bases. The CDR3 spans 16 residues. The germline CDR1 and CDR2 sequences are SGHTA and FQGNSA. Trimming cost V 1 base and J 0 bases; bases outside gene matches: 4. The CDR3 DNA follows: TGTGCCAGCAGCTTAGGAATTAGCGGGAGCTCCTACGAGCAGTACTTC. Its protein product is CASSLGISGSSYEQYF.

J is TRBJ2-1 and V is TRBV29-1; the D gene is possibly TRBD1 (6 bases). Germline-derived CDR1 and CDR2 are SQVTM and ANQGSEA. The CDR3 has 10 amino acids. With 7 bases removed from V and 9 bases from J, the gap between germline ends came to 10 bases. The CDR3 DNA sequence: TGCAGCGGACAGGATAGTGAGCAGTTCTTC. This translates into CSGQDSEQFF.

V and J are TRBV5-5 and TRBJ2-1, with TRBD2 matching 7 bases. Germline V lookup: CDR1 SGHKS, CDR2 YYEKEE (reference sequence). Losses at the gene ends were 1 base for V and 5 bases for J; bases not matched to a gene: 6. The CDR3 covers 15 residues. CDR3 sequence: CASSLRLAEDNEQFF. DNA for the CDR3: TGTGCCAGCAGCTTGAGGCTAGCGGAGGACAATGAGCAGTTCTTC.

J is TRBJ2-2 and V is TRBV14; D not certain. CDR1 is SGHDN and CDR2 is FVKESK in the germline V gene. The CDR3 runs to 12 residues. The ends were cut back, 2 bases at V and 6 bases at J, with 4 bases in the middle. The chain's CDR3 is CASSQMSGELFF. The CDR3 nucleotides read TGTGCCAGCAGCCAAATGTCCGGGGAGCTGTTTTTT.

In this sample, this clone turned up once. The chain is built from TRBV5-4 and TRBJ1-4; D gene unclear. Per the germline V gene, CDR1 is SGHNT and CDR2 is YYREEE (reference sequence). The V end was cut by 4 bases, the J end by 4 bases, with 17 bases between. The CDR3 runs to 16 residues. The CDR3 reads CASSRESGPRNEKLFF. The DNA for the CDR3 is TGTGCCAGCAGCCGGGAAAGTGGGCCACGTAATGAAAAACTGTTTTTT.